These T cell receptor beta chains were read from a single sample in a study of blood T cell repertoires in COVID-19. Produced via immunoSEQ multiplex PCR; TCRdb's table is partial and in-frame only. The sample holds about 76,000 clones, 80% to 85% seen once. The material sequenced was peripheral blood. The receptors were sampled from a human donor in a cohort sampled during active COVID-19. The CDR3 runs from the conserved cysteine through the conserved F or W. The order of the fields is V gene, J gene, CDR3 length, CDR3 protein.

V gene: TRBV11-2
J gene: TRBJ1-1
CDR3 length: 13
CDR3 protein: CASSLDSQMKAFF

V gene: TRBV30
J gene: TRBJ1-6
CDR3 length: 14
CDR3 protein: CAWSVSQGDSPLHF

V gene: TRBV7-9
J gene: TRBJ2-3
CDR3 length: 15
CDR3 protein: CASSAPADLTDTQYF

V gene: TRBV7-2
J gene: TRBJ2-2
CDR3 length: 14
CDR3 protein: CASSPSLNTGELFF

V gene: TRBV19
J gene: TRBJ1-6
CDR3 length: 14
CDR3 protein: CASRVGLYNSPLHF

V gene: TRBV7-6
J gene: TRBJ2-5
CDR3 length: 14
CDR3 protein: CASSLGGGPETQYF

V gene: TRBV25-1
J gene: TRBJ1-1
CDR3 length: 13
CDR3 protein: CASSESSDTEAFF

V gene: TRBV19
J gene: TRBJ2-1
CDR3 length: 16
CDR3 protein: CASSIDGLAAGNEQFF

V gene: TRBV7-8
J gene: TRBJ1-1
CDR3 length: 14
CDR3 protein: CASSFLDSNTEAFF

V gene: TRBV20-1
J gene: TRBJ2-1
CDR3 length: 15
CDR3 protein: CSASGQGRVYNEQFF

V gene: TRBV5-6
J gene: TRBJ2-7
CDR3 length: 12
CDR3 protein: CASSLRTYEQYF

V gene: TRBV6-5
J gene: TRBJ1-4
CDR3 length: 14
CDR3 protein: CASIQDRGDEKLFF

V gene: TRBV9
J gene: TRBJ1-1
CDR3 length: 14
CDR3 protein: CASSVGPGGTEAFF

V gene: TRBV6-1
J gene: TRBJ1-4
CDR3 length: 13
CDR3 protein: CAHSQGRGEKLFF

V gene: TRBV19
J gene: TRBJ2-6
CDR3 length: 18
CDR3 protein: CASSRSGLAGAGANVLTF